This TCR beta chain derives from a study of cytomegalovirus exposure and HLA in healthy donors. Study-wide findings and caveats: Per published reports, the classifier diagnosed cytomegalovirus status with high specificity and sensitivity. The authors later linked a missense DCLRE1C variant to TCR beta V- and J-gene trimming.

As concerns this clone: Its antigen remains unidentified.

PCR involved 60 Vbeta and 13 Jbeta primers. The table came from immunoSEQ multiplex PCR; TCRdb's copy has only in-frame clones and leaves some out. Of about 150,000 clones detected, 65% to 70% appear once; the ten largest clones hold less than 11%. This clonotype was obtained from a man aged 25 to 45 in good health and CMV-seropositive. Sequenced material: PBMCs.

CDR3 DNA sequence: TGTGCCAGCAGTTTATCGAATGAAAAACTGTTTTTT. Translated: CASSLSNEKLFF. The rearrangement links TRBV28 to TRBJ1-4; D is unclear. V was clipped by 1 base and J by 5 bases, with 2 bases between them. Germline assignment: CDR1 MDHEN and CDR2 SYDVKM. The CDR3 length is 12 residues.